This TCR beta chain originates from a study of OX40 agonist ivuxolimab in advanced cancers. Findings and caveats of the study: Still undetermined is the antigen specificity of the expanded peripheral T cells. Relative to CD4+ cells, CD8+ T cells on average had more expanded clones.

The V gene end was trimmed by 4 bases and the J gene end by 5 bases; junction bases not matched to a gene: 10. Looked up from germline, CDR1 is SGHNT and CDR2 is YYREEE (reference sequence). This CDR3 comprises 15 residues. Generated by immunoSEQ multiplex PCR, the TCRdb table keeps only in-frame clones and is missing some. The sample holds about 95,000 clones, around 85% seen once. This clone was recorded a few times. Its target is unknown. The material was CD4+ or CD8+ T cells sorted from blood, obtained in a trial of the OX40 agonist ivuxolimab. J is TRBJ2-5 and V is TRBV5-4, with TRBD1 matching over 8 bases. The source is an adult with an advanced solid tumor such as melanoma, head and neck, liver or kidney cancer. DNA of the CDR3: TGTGCCAGCAGCCAAATGGGACAGGCTGTGGAGACCCAGTACTTC. This codes for CASSQMGQAVETQYF.